This T cell receptor beta chain was sequenced for a study of blood T cell repertoires in COVID-19. Overall study context: Whether acute or convalescent, the COVID-19 samples came from the United States, Italy and Spain. Sources were T cells, B-cell-depleted T cells, or PBMCs; the material itself was cDNA or gDNA.

Germline V gives CDR1 SGHAT, CDR2 FQNNGV. The J segment lost 3 bases and the V segment lost 5 bases, leaving 9 bases of the junction unmatched. CDR3 length: 15 amino acids. As handled by the study authors: Quantification of nucleated cells was approximated via reference gene primer amplification. TCRdb's table, derived via immunoSEQ multiplex PCR, lists solely in-frame clones and lacks some. The DNA was the basis for D and trimming; V, J and clone size are from that table. The sample contains fewer than 120,000 clones, roughly 76% of which appear only once. This clone was counted between two and nine times.

The receptor was isolated from a woman between 55 and 75 years old with acute or convalescent COVID-19. This rearrangement joins TRBV11-2 to TRBJ1-1; 7 nucleotides match TRBD1. Sequencing used peripheral blood. Written as DNA, the CDR3 is TGTGCCAGCAGCCCTTTGACAGGGACTGACACTGAAGCTTTCTTT. This gives the protein CASSPLTGTDTEAFF.